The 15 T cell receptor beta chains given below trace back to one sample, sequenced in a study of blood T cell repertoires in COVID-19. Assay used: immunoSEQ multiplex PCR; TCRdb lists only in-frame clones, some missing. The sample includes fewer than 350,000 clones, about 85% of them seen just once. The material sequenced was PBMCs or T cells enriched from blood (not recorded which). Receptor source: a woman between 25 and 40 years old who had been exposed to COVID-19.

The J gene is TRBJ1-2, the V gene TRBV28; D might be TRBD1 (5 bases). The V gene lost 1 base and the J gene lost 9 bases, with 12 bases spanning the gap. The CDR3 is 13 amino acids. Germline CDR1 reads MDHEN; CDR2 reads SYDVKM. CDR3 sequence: CASSLLQGWRYTF. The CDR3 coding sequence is TGTGCCAGCAGTTTATTGCAGGGTTGGCGCTACACCTTC.

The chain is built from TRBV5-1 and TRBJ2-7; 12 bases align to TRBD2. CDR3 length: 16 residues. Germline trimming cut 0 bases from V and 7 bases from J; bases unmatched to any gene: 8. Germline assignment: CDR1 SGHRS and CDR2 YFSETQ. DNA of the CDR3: TGCGCCAGCAGCTTGGAGAGGACTAGCGGGGTGGGGGAGCAGTACTTC. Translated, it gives CASSLERTSGVGEQYF.

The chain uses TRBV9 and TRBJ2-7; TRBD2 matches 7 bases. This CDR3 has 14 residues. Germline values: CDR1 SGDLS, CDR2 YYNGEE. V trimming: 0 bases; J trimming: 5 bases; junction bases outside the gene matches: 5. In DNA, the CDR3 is TGTGCCAGCAGCGTAGAGGGAGGGAATAACGAGCAGTACTTC. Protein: CASSVEGGNNEQYF.

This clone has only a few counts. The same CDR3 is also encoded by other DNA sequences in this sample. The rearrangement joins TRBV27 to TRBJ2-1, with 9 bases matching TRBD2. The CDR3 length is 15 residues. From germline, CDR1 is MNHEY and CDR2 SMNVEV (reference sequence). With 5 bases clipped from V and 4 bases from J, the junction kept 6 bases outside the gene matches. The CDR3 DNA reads TGTGCCAGCAGTCTTACTAGCGGGTCTTACAATGAGCAGTTCTTC. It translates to CASSLTSGSYNEQFF.

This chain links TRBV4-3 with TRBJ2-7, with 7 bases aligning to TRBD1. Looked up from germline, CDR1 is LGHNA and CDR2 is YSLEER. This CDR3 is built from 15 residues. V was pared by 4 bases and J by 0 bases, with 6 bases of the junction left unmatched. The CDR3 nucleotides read TGCGCCAGCAGCCGGGCAGGGGGAAGCTCCTACGAGCAGTACTTC. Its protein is CASSRAGGSSYEQYF.

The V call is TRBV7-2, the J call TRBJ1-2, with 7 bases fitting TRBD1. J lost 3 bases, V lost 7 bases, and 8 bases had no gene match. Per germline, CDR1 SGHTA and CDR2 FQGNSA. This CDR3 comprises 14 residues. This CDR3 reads CASTIGGTDYGYTF. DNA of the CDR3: TGTGCCAGCACTATAGGGGGGACAGACTATGGCTACACCTTC.

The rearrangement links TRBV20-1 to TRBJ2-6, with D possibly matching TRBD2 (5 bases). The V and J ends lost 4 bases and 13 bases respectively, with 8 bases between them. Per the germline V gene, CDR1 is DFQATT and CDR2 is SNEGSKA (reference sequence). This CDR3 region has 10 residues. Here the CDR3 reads CSAISGVLTF. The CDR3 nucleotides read TGCAGTGCTATCTCGGGAGTCCTGACTTTC.

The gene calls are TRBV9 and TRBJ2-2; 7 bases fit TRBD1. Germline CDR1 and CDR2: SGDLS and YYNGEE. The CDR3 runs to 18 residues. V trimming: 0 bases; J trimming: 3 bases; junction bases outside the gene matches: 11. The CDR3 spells CASSVGENRGRDTGELFF. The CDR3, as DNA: TGTGCCAGCAGCGTAGGGGAAAACAGGGGAAGGGACACCGGGGAGCTGTTTTTT.

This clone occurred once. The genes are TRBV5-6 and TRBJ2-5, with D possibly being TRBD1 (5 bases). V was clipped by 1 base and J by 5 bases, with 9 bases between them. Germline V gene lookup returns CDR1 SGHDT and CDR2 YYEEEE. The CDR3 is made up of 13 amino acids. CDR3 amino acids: CASSLQGGETQYF. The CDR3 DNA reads TGTGCCAGCAGCTTGCAGGGTGGGGAGACCCAGTACTTC.

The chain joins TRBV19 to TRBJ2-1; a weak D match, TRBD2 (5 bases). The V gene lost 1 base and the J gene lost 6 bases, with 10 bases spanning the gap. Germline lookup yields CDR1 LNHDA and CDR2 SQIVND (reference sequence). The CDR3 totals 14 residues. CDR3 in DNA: TGTGCCAGTAGTATAGTCCTGGCGGGCAATGAGCAGTTCTTC. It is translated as CASSIVLAGNEQFF.

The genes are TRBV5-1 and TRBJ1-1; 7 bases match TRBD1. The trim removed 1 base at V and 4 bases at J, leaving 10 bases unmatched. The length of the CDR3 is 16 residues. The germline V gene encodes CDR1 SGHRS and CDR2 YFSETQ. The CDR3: CASSLTGAVHITEAFF. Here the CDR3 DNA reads TGCGCCAGCAGCTTGACAGGGGCGGTCCATATCACTGAAGCTTTCTTT.

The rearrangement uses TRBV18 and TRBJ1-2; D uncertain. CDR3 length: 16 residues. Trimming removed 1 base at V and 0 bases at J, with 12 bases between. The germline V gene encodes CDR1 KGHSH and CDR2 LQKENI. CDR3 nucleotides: TGTGCCAGCTCACCACGAGCCACTAATACTAACTATGGCTACACCTTC. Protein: CASSPRATNTNYGYTF.

For the CDR3, the DNA is TGTGCCAGCAGCAGGATGGACAGTCGGGCCTACGAGCAGTACTTC. It specifies CASSRMDSRAYEQYF. The chain employs TRBV5-6 and TRBJ2-7; D perhaps matches TRBD1 (6 bases). V gave up 4 bases and J gave up 2 bases, with 16 bases separating them. Germline loops: CDR1 SGHDT, CDR2 YYEEEE. CDR3 length: 15 amino acids.

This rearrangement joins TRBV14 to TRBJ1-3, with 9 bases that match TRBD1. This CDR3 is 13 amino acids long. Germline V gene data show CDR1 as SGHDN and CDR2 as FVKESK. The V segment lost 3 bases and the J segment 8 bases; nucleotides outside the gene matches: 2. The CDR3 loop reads CASSQGQGYTIYF. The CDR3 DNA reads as TGTGCCAGCAGCCAGGGACAGGGATACACCATATATTTT.

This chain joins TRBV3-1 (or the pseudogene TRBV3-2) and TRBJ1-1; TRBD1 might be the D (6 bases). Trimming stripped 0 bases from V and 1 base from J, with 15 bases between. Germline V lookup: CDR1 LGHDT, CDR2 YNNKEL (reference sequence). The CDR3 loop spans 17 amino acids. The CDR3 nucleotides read TGTGCCAGCAGCCAAGAAGGGGGTGGAGACTCGAACACTGAAGCTTTCTTT. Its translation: CASSQEGGGDSNTEAFF.